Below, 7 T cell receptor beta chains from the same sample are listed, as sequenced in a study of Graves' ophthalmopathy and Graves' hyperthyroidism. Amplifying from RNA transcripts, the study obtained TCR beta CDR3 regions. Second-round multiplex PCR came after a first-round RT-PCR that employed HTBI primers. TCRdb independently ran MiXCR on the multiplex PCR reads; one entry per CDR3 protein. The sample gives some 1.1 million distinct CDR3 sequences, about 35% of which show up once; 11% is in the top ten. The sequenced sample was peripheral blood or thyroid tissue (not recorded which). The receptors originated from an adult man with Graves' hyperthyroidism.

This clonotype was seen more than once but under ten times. DNA for the CDR3: TGTGCCAGCAAGGGCACGCTTTCGAGGGAGACCCAGTACTTC. Amino acid sequence: CASKGTLSRETQYF. This chain joins TRBV6-5 and TRBJ2-5; D is undetermined. CDR1 is MNHEY and CDR2 is SVGAGI in the germline V gene. V was pared by 7 bases and J by 5 bases, with 17 bases between. The CDR3 sequence is 14 residues long.

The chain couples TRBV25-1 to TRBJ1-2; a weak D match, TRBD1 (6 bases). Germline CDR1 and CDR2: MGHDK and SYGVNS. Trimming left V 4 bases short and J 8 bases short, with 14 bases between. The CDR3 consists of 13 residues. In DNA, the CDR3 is TGTGCCAGCAGTGCTCAGGGGCATCGCGGCTACACCTTC. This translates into CASSAQGHRGYTF.

The chain's CDR3 is CASSQGVLVDRPYEQYF. CDR3 in DNA: TGTGCCAGCAGCCAAGGAGTACTGGTTGACAGGCCCTACGAGCAGTACTTC. J is TRBJ2-7 and V is TRBV7-9; possibly TRBD1 for D (6 bases). Trimming left V 5 bases short and J 2 bases short, with 22 bases between. The length of the CDR3 is 17 residues. The V gene's germline CDR1 is SEHNR and CDR2 FQNEAQ (reference sequence).

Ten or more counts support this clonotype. The CDR3 DNA sequence: TGTGCCAGCACCCCGGACCTCTGCTCCTACGAGCAGTACTTC. The encoded protein is CASTPDLCSYEQYF. The genes are TRBV12-3 or TRBV12-4 and TRBJ2-7; D gene unclear. This CDR3 spans 14 amino acids. The V and J ends lost 7 bases and 0 bases respectively, with 13 bases between them.

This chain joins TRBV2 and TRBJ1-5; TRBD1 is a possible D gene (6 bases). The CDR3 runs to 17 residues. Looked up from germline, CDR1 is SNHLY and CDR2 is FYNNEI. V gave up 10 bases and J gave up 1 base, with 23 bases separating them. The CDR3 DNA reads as TGTGCCACCATGTTCGGGACACCTCATGGGAGCAATCAGCCCCAGCATTTT. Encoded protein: CATMFGTPHGSNQPQHF.

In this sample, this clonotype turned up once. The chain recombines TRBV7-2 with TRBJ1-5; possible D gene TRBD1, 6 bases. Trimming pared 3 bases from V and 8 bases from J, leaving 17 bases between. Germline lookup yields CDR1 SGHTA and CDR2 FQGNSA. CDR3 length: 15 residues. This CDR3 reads CASSFNGQTGEPQHF. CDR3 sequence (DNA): TGTGCCAGCAGCTTTAATGGACAGACTGGAGAGCCCCAGCATTTT. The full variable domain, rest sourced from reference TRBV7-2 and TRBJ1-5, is GAGVSQSPSNKVTEKGKDVELRCDPISGHTALYWYRQSLGQGLEFLIYFQGNSAPDKSGLPSDRFSAERTGGSVSTLTIQRTQQEDSAVYLCASSFNGQTGEPQHFGDGTRLSIL.

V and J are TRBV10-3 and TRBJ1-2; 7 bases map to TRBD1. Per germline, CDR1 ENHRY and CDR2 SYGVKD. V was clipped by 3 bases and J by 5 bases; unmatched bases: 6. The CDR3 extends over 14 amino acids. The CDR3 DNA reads TGTGCCATCAGTGAAGGGGGCATTCTTTATGGCTACACCTTC. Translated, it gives CAISEGGILYGYTF.